The clone carrying this TCR beta chain was found many times. Its target is not known. This CDR3 has 14 residues. Germline CDR1 SQVTM, CDR2 ANQGSEA. V lost 5 bases, J lost 5 bases, and 19 bases lay in between. The sample is drawn from a study of blood T cells in healthy people across ages. Points from the study as a whole: Greater diversity and more naive CD4+ cells were seen in long-lived donors than in aged donors.

The use of a sample-barcoded 5' primer and a J-beta primer mix characterized a second PCR of roughly 7 to 11 cycles. TCRdb passed the 5' RACE reads through MiXCR, listing each CDR3 protein once. The sample contains approximately 690,000 distinct CDR3 sequences, 58% of which appear only once. Sequenced: blood. The sequence derives from a man in his 60s in good health. This chain uses TRBV29-1 with TRBJ2-7; D unclear. CDR3 sequence (DNA): TGCAGCGTTCCACTCTACGGACCGTCCCACGAGCAGTACTTC. Translation: CSVPLYGPSHEQYF.